This is a list of T cell receptor beta chains from one sample in a study of cytomegalovirus exposure and HLA in healthy donors. Generated by immunoSEQ multiplex PCR, the TCRdb table keeps only in-frame clones and is missing some. The repertoire holds over 130,000 clones, with around 65% as singletons. The sample was PBMCs. Receptors originate from a woman aged 55-69 years in good health and CMV-seronegative. The CDR3 runs from the conserved cysteine through the conserved F or W. A D gene is named only where the DNA matches it firmly. For some rows the clone size is stated as once, few or many, or as a class when expanded; others skip it.

TRBJ2-3 | TRBD2 | . | TRBV10-1 | CASPGLVTDTQYF | TGCGCCAGCCCGGGACTAGTGACAGATACGCAGTATTTT
TRBJ1-3 | . | . | TRBV15 | CATSREADRTSGNTIYF | TGTGCCACCAGCAGAGAGGCCGACAGAACTTCTGGAAACACCATATATTTT
TRBJ2-3 | TRBD2 | . | TRBV5-1 | CASTIAGADTQYF | TGCGCCAGCACAATAGCGGGAGCAGATACGCAGTATTTT
TRBJ2-1 | TRBD2 | . | TRBV5-1 | CASSPGLAGSPANNEQFF | TGCGCCAGCAGCCCGGGACTAGCGGGTTCCCCCGCCAACAATGAGCAGTTCTTC
TRBJ2-1 | . | . | TRBV2 | CASSEDRTDNEQFF | TGTGCCAGCAGTGAAGACAGGACGGACAATGAGCAGTTCTTC
TRBJ2-5 | TRBD2 | few | TRBV29-1 | CSAGGAGGEQYF | TGCAGCGCCGGGGGGGCAGGAGGGGAGCAGTACTTC
TRBJ2-1 | TRBD1 | . | TRBV19 | CASSIVTGTGMYNEQFF | TGTGCCAGTAGTATAGTGACCGGGACAGGCATGTACAATGAGCAGTTCTTC
TRBJ2-5 | TRBD2 | . | TRBV19 | CASKGTSGGTKTQYF | TGTGCCAGTAAGGGGACTAGCGGGGGTACGAAGACCCAGTACTTC
TRBJ1-2 | TRBD1 | . | TRBV5-1 | CASSLAGTGLLYGYTF | TGCGCCAGCAGCTTGGCCGGGACAGGCCTACTCTATGGCTACACCTTC
TRBJ2-7 | . | . | TRBV6-5 | CASSVVSSYEQYF | TGTGCCAGCAGTGTTGTCAGTTCCTACGAGCAGTACTTC
TRBJ1-2 | TRBD1 | . | TRBV5-6 | CASSLGQGNYGYTF | TGTGCCAGCAGCTTGGGACAGGGGAACTATGGCTACACCTTC
TRBJ1-3 | . | . | TRBV18 | CASSPQDFSGNTIYF | TGTGCCAGCTCACCACAGGACTTCTCTGGAAACACCATATATTTT
TRBJ2-5 | . | few | TRBV7-2 | CASSLEWLDQETQYF | TGTGCCAGCAGCTTAGAGTGGCTAGACCAAGAGACCCAGTACTTC
TRBJ1-2 | . | . | TRBV6-1 | CASSEGDGGLFNYGYTF | TGTGCCAGCAGTGAGGGAGACGGCGGGCTGTTTAACTATGGCTACACCTTC
TRBJ1-5 | . | . | TRBV7-2 | CASSLSGGQINQPQHF | TGTGCCAGCAGCTTATCAGGCGGACAGATCAATCAGCCCCAGCATTTT
TRBJ2-5 | TRBD2 | . | TRBV19 | CASSKLAGGQETQYF | TGTGCCAGTAGTAAATTAGCGGGGGGGCAGGAGACCCAGTACTTC
TRBJ1-2 | . | . | TRBV2 | CASSALRGGNGYTF | TGTGCCAGCAGTGCACTAAGGGGGGGGAATGGCTACACCTTC
TRBJ1-2 | . | few | TRBV9 | CASSQLQTGGYTF | TGTGCCAGCAGTCAGCTTCAGACTGGGGGCTACACCTTC
TRBJ1-1 | . | . | TRBV5-1 | CASSRAPGEDTEAFF | TGCGCCAGCAGCCGGGCGCCCGGGGAAGACACTGAAGCTTTCTTT
TRBJ1-1 | TRBD1 | . | TRBV19 | CASSFHRGQGNTEAFF | TGTGCCAGTAGTTTCCACAGGGGGCAGGGGAACACTGAAGCTTTCTTT
TRBJ1-1 | . | . | TRBV9 | CASSVVGGVNTEAFF | TGTGCCAGCAGCGTAGTTGGAGGGGTAAACACTGAAGCTTTCTTT
TRBJ1-2 | . | . | TRBV14 | CASSQVPGSYGYTF | TGTGCCAGCAGCCAAGTACCCGGGAGTTATGGCTACACCTTC
TRBJ2-5 | TRBD2 | . | TRBV7-2 | CASSWRGGGLQETQYF | TGTGCCAGCAGCTGGCGGGGCGGGGGTCTCCAAGAGACCCAGTACTTC
TRBJ2-3 | TRBD2 | . | TRBV7-7 | CAIPGGQNLPRGTDTQYF | TGTGCCATACCGGGGGGGCAGAACCTACCCCGCGGCACAGATACGCAGTATTTT
TRBJ2-3 | TRBD2 | once | TRBV19 | CASSIASGGYTDTQYF | TGTGCCAGTAGTATAGCTAGCGGGGGGTACACAGATACGCAGTATTTT
TRBJ1-3 | . | . | TRBV5-1 | CASSPAVGNTIYF | TGCGCCAGCAGCCCCGCAGTTGGAAACACCATATATTTT
TRBJ2-3 | . | . | TRBV7-2 | CASSWLADTQYF | TGTGCCAGCAGCTGGTTAGCGGATACGCAGTATTTT
TRBJ1-1 | . | few | TRBV5-6 | CASSFRGGTTEAFF | TGTGCCAGCAGCTTTCGGGGGGGGACCACTGAAGCTTTCTTT
TRBJ2-3 | TRBD2 | . | TRBV18 | CASSPVAGVADTQYF | TGTGCCAGCTCACCGGTGGCGGGAGTGGCAGATACGCAGTATTTT
TRBJ2-3 | . | . | TRBV27 | CASSGLRGPLTQYF | TGTGCCAGCAGTGGGCTCAGGGGTCCCCTTACGCAGTATTTT
TRBJ2-3 | . | . | TRBV5-4 | CANSRGVRTDTQYF | TGTGCCAACTCACGTGGAGTAAGGACAGATACGCAGTATTTT
TRBJ1-5 | . | . | TRBV19 | CASSIMGASNQPQHF | TGTGCCAGTAGTATAATGGGGGCAAGCAATCAGCCCCAGCATTTT
TRBJ2-5 | . | . | TRBV4-1 | CASSQSGRDLYQETQYF | TGCGCCAGCAGCCAGTCGGGGCGGGACCTGTACCAAGAGACCCAGTACTTC
TRBJ2-5 | . | few | TRBV5-6 | CASSLFTGWETQYF | TGTGCCAGCAGCTTGTTTACGGGGTGGGAGACCCAGTACTTC
TRBJ1-2 | TRBD1 | . | TRBV5-1 | CASRMTGGSEGYTF | TGCGCCAGCAGAATGACAGGGGGGTCGGAAGGCTACACCTTC
TRBJ2-1 | . | few | TRBV5-1 | CASSWGRGGYNEQFF | TGCGCCAGCAGCTGGGGTAGGGGGGGGTACAATGAGCAGTTCTTC
TRBJ2-3 | . | . | TRBV7-2 | CASSLSAGPVSTDTQYF | TGTGCCAGCAGCTTATCGGCGGGGCCGGTTAGCACAGATACGCAGTATTTT
TRBJ2-7 | TRBD1 | . | TRBV18 | CASSLGTGPQEQYF | TGTGCCAGCTCACTTGGGACAGGCCCTCAGGAGCAGTACTTC
TRBJ2-3 | TRBD2 | . | TRBV9 | CASSLGRHPTDTQYF | TGTGCCAGCAGCCTCGGGAGGCATCCCACAGATACGCAGTATTTT
TRBJ1-4 | TRBD1 | . | TRBV5-1 | CASSLSGTDNEKLFF | TGCGCCAGCAGCTTGTCAGGGACAGATAATGAAAAACTGTTTTTT
TRBJ1-5 | . | . | TRBV5-4 | CASSRDWGQPQHF | TGTGCCAGCAGCCGGGACTGGGGACAGCCCCAGCATTTT
TRBJ2-7 | TRBD2 | . | TRBV5-4 | CASSFLAGSSYEQYF | TGTGCCAGCAGCTTCCTAGCGGGAAGCTCCTACGAGCAGTACTTC
TRBJ1-1 | . | few | TRBV5-1 | CASSLIQGRDTEAFF | TGCGCCAGCAGCTTGATCCAGGGCCGGGACACTGAAGCTTTCTTT
TRBJ2-2 | TRBD2 | . | TRBV6-1 | CASSPSGTNTGELFF | TGTGCCAGCAGTCCTAGCGGGACGAACACCGGGGAGCTGTTTTTT
TRBJ2-7 | TRBD1 | . | TRBV6-6 | CASSSGQGVYEQYF | TGTGCCAGCAGCTCTGGACAGGGGGTGTACGAGCAGTACTTC
TRBJ2-7 | TRBD1 | . | TRBV11-1 | CASSSIDRGDEQYF | TGTGCCAGCAGCTCAATCGACAGGGGGGACGAGCAGTACTTC
TRBJ1-5 | TRBD1 | once | TRBV19 | CASNDRAQGGNQPQHF | TGTGCCAGTAATGACCGAGCTCAGGGGGGAAATCAGCCCCAGCATTTT
TRBJ2-1 | . | many | TRBV7-8 | CASSPTTVYNEQFF | TGTGCCAGCAGCCCTACGACAGTATACAATGAGCAGTTCTTC
TRBJ2-7 | TRBD2 | . | TRBV6-5 | CASSRSGGSHYEQYF | TGTGCCAGCAGCCGTAGCGGGGGGTCACACTACGAGCAGTACTTC
TRBJ2-7 | . | large | TRBV27 | CASSLWAASGDEQYF | TGTGCCAGCAGTTTATGGGCCGCTTCAGGTGACGAGCAGTACTTC
TRBJ2-7 | . | . | TRBV27 | CASSPRGGEQYF | TGTGCCAGCAGTCCTAGGGGGGGGGAGCAGTACTTC
TRBJ2-6 | . | . | TRBV5-1 | CASSSGLISGANVLTF | TGCGCCAGCAGCTCTGGACTGATCTCTGGGGCCAACGTCCTGACTTTC
TRBJ2-5 | . | few | TRBV5-6 | CASSPWGPETQYF | TGTGCCAGCAGCCCCTGGGGGCCCGAGACCCAGTACTTC